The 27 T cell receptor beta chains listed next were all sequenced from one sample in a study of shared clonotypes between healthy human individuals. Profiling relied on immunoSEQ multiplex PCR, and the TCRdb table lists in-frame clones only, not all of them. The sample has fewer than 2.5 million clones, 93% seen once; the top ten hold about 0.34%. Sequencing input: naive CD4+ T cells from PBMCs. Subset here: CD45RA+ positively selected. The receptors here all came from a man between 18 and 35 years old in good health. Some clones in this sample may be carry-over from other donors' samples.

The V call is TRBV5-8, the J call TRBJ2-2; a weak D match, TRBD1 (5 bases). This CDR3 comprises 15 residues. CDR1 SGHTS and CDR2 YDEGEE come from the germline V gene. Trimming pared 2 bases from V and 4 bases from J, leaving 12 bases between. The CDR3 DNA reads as TGTGCCAGCAGCTTCACAGGAGTTCGCACCGGGGAGCTGTTTTTT. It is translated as CASSFTGVRTGELFF.

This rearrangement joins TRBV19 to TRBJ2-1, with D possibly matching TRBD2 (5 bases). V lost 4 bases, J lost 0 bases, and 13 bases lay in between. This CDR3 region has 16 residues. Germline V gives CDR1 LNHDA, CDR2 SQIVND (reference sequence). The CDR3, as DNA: TGTGCCAGTAGTACCCGAAGGACTCCCTCCTACAATGAGCAGTTCTTC. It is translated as CASSTRRTPSYNEQFF.

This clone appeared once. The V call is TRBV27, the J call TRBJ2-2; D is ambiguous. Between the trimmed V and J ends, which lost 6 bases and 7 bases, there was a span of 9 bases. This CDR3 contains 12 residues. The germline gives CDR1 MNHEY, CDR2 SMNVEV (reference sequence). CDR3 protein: CASRPAGGELFF. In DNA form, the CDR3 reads TGTGCCAGCAGGCCGGCCGGCGGGGAGCTGTTTTTT.

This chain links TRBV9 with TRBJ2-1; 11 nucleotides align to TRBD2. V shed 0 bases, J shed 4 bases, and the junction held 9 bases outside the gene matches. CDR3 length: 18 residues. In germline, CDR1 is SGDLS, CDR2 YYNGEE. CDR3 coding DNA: TGTGCCAGCAGCGTAGCACCGGCCGGGACTAGCGGTTACAATGAGCAGTTCTTC. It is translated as CASSVAPAGTSGYNEQFF.

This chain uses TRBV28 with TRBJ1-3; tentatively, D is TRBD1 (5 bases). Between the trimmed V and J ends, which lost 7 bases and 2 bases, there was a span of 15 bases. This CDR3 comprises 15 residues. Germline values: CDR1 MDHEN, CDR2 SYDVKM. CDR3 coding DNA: TGTGCCAGCATCACAACCCGGGGGGCTGGAAACACCATATATTTT. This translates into CASITTRGAGNTIYF. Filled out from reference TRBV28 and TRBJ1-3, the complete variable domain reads DVKVTQSSRYLVKRTGEKVFLECVQDMDHENMFWYRQDPGLGLRLIYFSYDVKMKEKGDIPEGYSVSREKKERFSLILESASTNQTSMYLCASITTRGAGNTIYFGEGSWLTVV.

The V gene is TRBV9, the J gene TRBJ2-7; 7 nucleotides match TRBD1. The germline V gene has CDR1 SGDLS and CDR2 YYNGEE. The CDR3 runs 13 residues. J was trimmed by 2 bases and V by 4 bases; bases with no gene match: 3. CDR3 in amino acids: CASSRGQAYEQYF. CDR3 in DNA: TGTGCCAGCAGCCGAGGACAGGCCTACGAGCAGTACTTC.

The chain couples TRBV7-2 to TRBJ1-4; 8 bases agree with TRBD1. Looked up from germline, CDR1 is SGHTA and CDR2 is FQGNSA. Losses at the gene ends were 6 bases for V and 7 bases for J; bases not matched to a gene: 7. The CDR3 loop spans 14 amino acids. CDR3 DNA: TGTGCCAGCAGAACGCAGGGGGCGAGTGAAAAACTGTTTTTT. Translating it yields CASRTQGASEKLFF.

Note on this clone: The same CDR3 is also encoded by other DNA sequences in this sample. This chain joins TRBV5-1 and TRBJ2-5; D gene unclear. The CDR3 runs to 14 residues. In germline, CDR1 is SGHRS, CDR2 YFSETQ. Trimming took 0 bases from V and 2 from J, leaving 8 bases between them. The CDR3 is CASSLVATQETQYF. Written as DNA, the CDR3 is TGCGCCAGCAGCTTGGTGGCAACTCAAGAGACCCAGTACTTC.

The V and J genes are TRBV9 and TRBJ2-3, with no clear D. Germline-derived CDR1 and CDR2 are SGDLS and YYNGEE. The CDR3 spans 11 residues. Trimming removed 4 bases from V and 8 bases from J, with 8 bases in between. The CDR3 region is CASSTLGTQYF. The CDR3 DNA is TGTGCCAGCAGCACCCTTGGTACGCAGTATTTT.

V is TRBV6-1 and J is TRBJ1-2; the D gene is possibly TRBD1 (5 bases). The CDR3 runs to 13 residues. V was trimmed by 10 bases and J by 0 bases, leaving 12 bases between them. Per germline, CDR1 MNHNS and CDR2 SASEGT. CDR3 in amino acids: CANRPSANYGYTF. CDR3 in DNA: TGTGCCAACAGGCCGTCAGCTAACTATGGCTACACCTTC.

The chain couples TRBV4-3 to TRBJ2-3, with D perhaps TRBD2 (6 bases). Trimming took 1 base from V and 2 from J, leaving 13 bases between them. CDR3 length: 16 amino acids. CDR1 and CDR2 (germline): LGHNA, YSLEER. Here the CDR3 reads CASSQAAVAVTDTQYF. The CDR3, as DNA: TGCGCCAGCAGCCAAGCTGCCGTAGCGGTCACAGATACGCAGTATTTT.

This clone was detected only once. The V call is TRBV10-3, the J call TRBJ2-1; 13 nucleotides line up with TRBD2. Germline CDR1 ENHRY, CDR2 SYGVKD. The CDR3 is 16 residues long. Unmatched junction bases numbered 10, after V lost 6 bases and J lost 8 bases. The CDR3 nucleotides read TGTGCCATCAGATTCCCCGGGACTAGCGGGAACGATGAGCAGTTCTTC. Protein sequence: CAIRFPGTSGNDEQFF.

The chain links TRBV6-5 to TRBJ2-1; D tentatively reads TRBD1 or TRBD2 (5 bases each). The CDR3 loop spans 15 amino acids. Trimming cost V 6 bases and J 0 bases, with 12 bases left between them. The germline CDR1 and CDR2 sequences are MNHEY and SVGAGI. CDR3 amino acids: CASRRGLSSYNEQFF. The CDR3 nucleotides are TGTGCCAGCAGGAGGGGCCTTAGCTCCTACAATGAGCAGTTCTTC.

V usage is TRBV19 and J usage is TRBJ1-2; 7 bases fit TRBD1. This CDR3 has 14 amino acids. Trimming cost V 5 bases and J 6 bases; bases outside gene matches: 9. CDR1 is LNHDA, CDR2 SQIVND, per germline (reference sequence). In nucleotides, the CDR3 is TGTGCCAGTAGTCGACAGGGAGAAAGTCATGGCTACACCTTC. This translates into CASSRQGESHGYTF.

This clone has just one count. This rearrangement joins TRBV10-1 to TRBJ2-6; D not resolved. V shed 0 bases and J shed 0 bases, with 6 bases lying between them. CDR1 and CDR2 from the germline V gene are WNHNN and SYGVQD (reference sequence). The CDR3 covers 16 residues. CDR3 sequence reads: CASSESRPSGANVLTF. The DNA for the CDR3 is TGCGCCAGCAGTGAGTCGAGGCCCTCTGGGGCCAACGTCCTGACTTTC.

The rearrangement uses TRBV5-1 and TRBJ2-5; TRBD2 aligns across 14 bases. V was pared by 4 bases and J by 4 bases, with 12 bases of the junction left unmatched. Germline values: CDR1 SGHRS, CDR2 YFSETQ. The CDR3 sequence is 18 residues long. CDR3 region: CASSTPGLAGGRGETQYF. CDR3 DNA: TGCGCCAGCAGCACCCCTGGACTAGCGGGAGGCCGGGGAGAGACCCAGTACTTC.

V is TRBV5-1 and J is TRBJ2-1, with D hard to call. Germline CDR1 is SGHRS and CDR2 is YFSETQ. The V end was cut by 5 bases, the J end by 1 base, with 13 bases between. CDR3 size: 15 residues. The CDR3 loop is CASRPSLSSYNEQFF. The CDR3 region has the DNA TGCGCCAGCAGGCCATCCCTAAGTTCCTACAATGAGCAGTTCTTC.

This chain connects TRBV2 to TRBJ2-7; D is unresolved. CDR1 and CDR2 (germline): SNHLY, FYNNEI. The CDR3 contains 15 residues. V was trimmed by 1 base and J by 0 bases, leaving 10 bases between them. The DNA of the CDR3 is TGTGCCAGCAGTGAAGAGACACTACTCTCCTACGAGCAGTACTTC. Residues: CASSEETLLSYEQYF.

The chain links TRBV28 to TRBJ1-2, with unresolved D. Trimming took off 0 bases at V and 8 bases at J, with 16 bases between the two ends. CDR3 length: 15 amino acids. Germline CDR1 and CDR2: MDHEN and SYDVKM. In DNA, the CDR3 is TGTGCCAGCAGTTTATGGCAACCGCTGGGAGACGGCTACACCTTC. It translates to CASSLWQPLGDGYTF.

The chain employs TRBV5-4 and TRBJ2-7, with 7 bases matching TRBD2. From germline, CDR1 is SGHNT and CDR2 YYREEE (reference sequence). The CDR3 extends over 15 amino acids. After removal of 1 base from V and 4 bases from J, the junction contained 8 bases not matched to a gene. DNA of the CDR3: TGTGCCAGCAGCTTGCAAGGCGGGAGTGTTTACGAGCAGTACTTC. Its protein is CASSLQGGSVYEQYF.

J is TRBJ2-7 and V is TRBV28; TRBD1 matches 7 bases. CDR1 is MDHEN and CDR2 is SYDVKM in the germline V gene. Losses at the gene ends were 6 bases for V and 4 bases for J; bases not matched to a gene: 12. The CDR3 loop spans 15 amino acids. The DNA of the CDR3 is TGTGCCAGCAGCCATACAGGGGCCGGGGTATACGAGCAGTACTTC. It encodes CASSHTGAGVYEQYF.

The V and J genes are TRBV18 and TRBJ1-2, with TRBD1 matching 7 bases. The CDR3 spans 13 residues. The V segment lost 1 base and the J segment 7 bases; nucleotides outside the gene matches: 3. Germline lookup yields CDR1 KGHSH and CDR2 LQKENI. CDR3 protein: CASSPQGASGYTF. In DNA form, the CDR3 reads TGTGCCAGCTCACCACAGGGGGCAAGTGGCTACACCTTC.

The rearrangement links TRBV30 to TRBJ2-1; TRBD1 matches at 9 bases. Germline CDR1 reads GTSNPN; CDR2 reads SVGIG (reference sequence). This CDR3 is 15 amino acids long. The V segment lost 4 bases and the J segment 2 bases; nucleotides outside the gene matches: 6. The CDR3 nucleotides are TGTGCCTGGACCCCGGGACAGGGAACCTACAATGAGCAGTTCTTC. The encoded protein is CAWTPGQGTYNEQFF.

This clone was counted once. CDR3 protein: CASRVVTGLSGELFF. CDR3 coding DNA: TGCGCCAGCAGGGTAGTCACTGGGCTTTCCGGGGAGCTGTTTTTT. V is TRBV5-1 and J is TRBJ2-2; D not certain. The CDR3 is 15 amino acids. CDR1 SGHRS and CDR2 YFSETQ come from the germline V gene. V was pared by 5 bases and J by 6 bases, with 17 bases between.

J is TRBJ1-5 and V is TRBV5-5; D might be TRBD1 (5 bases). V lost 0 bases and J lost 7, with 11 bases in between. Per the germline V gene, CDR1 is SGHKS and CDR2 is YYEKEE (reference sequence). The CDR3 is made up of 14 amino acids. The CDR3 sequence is CASSLDQGSQPQHF. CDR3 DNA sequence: TGTGCCAGCAGCTTGGACCAGGGAAGCCAGCCCCAGCATTTT.

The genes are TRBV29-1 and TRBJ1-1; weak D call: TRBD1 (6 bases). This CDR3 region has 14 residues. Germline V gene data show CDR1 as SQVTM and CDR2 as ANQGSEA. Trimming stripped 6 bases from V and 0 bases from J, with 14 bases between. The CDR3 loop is CSVIRTAMNTEAFF. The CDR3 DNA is TGCAGCGTGATTAGGACAGCCATGAACACTGAAGCTTTCTTT.

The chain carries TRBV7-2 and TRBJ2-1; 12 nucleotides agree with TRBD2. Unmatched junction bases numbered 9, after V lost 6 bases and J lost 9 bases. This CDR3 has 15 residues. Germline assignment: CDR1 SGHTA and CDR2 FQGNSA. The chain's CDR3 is CASSILAGGWSEQFF. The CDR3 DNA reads TGTGCCAGCAGTATACTAGCGGGGGGATGGAGTGAGCAGTTCTTC. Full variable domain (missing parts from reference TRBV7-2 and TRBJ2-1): GAGVSQSPSNKVTEKGKDVELRCDPISGHTALYWYRQSLGQGLEFLIYFQGNSAPDKSGLPSDRFSAERTGGSVSTLTIQRTQQEDSAVYLCASSILAGGWSEQFFGPGTRLTVL.